This passage covers 10 T cell receptor beta chains from one sample sequenced in a study of blood T cells in healthy people across ages. For the second PCR, which ran for about 6 to 11 cycles, a sample-barcoded 5' primer and a J-beta primer mix were used. Each CDR3 protein is one row after TCRdb ran MiXCR on the 5' RACE reads. The sample holds about 1.1 million distinct CDR3 sequences; roughly two fifths are singletons and the top ten take under 15%. The sample consisted of blood. These receptors all come from a man aged 18 to 30 in good health.

This clonotype was counted a few times. The genes are TRBV7-9 and TRBJ2-7; D is possibly TRBD1 (6 bases). The CDR3 totals 15 residues. Trimming removed 4 bases from V and 0 bases from J, with 13 bases in between. CDR1 is SEHNR, CDR2 FQNEAQ, per germline (reference sequence). The CDR3 loop is CASSSDRRSSYEQYF. CDR3 coding DNA: TGTGCCAGCAGCTCGGACAGAAGGAGCTCCTACGAGCAGTACTTC.

The chain is built from TRBV7-2 and TRBJ1-1, with D unresolved. With 1 base removed from V and 11 bases from J, the gap between germline ends came to 11 bases. This CDR3 comprises 12 residues. The germline gives CDR1 SGHTA, CDR2 FQGNSA. CDR3 nucleotides: TGTGCCAGCAGCTTAGTAGCCCGGGCGGCTTTCTTT. Its protein product is CASSLVARAAFF.

This clonotype was found a few times. The chain has TRBV27 and TRBJ2-3; D ambiguous. The V and J ends lost 4 bases and 9 bases respectively, with 14 bases between them. Germline CDR1 is MNHEY and CDR2 is SMNVEV (reference sequence). This CDR3 comprises 13 residues. The chain's CDR3 is CASSYGPTRTQYF. The CDR3 DNA reads as TGTGCCAGCAGTTACGGACCGACTCGCACGCAGTATTTT.

The chain combines TRBV6-2 or TRBV6-3 with TRBJ2-5; D unresolved. Germline V CDR1 and CDR2: MNHEY, SVGEGT. The CDR3 runs to 12 residues. Deletions cut 5 bases from V and 11 bases from J, with 15 bases between. This CDR3 is CASSRRALEQYF. In DNA form, the CDR3 reads TGTGCCAGCAGTCGACGGGCCTTGGAGCAGTACTTC.

The chain has TRBV21-1 and TRBJ2-7; no check of the table's D call, TRBD1, against the DNA was made. TRBV21-1 is a listed pseudogene. This CDR3 region has 16 residues. CDR3 protein: CASSQTPTGGSYEQYF. In DNA, the CDR3 is TGTGCCAGCAGCCAAACCCCGACAGGGGGTTCCTACGAGCAGTACTTC.

The rearrangement joins TRBV11-2 to TRBJ1-6; D is unresolved. The CDR3 contains 14 residues. V lost 1 base and J lost 11, with 12 bases in between. Per the germline V gene, CDR1 is SGHAT and CDR2 is FQNNGV. The CDR3 DNA reads as TGTGCCAGCAGCTTAGGACCTCACAAGCCACCCCTCCACTTT. Translating gives CASSLGPHKPPLHF.

This clonotype was picked up a small number of times. This sequence joins TRBV28 and TRBJ1-1, with unresolved D. V was trimmed by 6 bases and J by 0 bases, leaving 14 bases between them. Germline CDR1 and CDR2: MDHEN and SYDVKM. The CDR3 consists of 15 residues. CDR3 amino acids: CASSFRAGMNTEAFF. CDR3 nucleotides: TGTGCCAGCAGCTTCCGCGCTGGAATGAACACTGAAGCTTTCTTT.

The CDR3 sequence: CSARPGREGYTF. The CDR3 DNA sequence: TGCAGTGCTAGGCCGGGACGGGAGGGCTACACCTTC. This chain uses TRBV20-1 with TRBJ1-2; a possible D gene is TRBD1 (5 bases). V was pared by 3 bases and J by 8 bases, with 13 bases between. The CDR3 is made up of 12 amino acids. Looked up from germline, CDR1 is DFQATT and CDR2 is SNEGSKA (reference sequence).

This clonotype was detected many times. Here the CDR3 DNA reads TGTGCCAGCAGTGATTGGGACAATGAGCAGTTCTTC. Its protein product is CASSDWDNEQFF. This chain uses TRBV25-1 with TRBJ2-1, with D hard to call. The germline gives CDR1 MGHDK, CDR2 SYGVNS. The CDR3 loop spans 12 amino acids. V lost 3 bases and J 5 bases, leaving 5 bases between the germline ends.

This rearrangement joins TRBV12-3 or TRBV12-4 to TRBJ1-5, with TRBD1 matching over 7 bases. J lost 4 bases, V lost 6 bases, and 6 bases had no gene match. The CDR3 consists of 14 residues. CDR3 loop: CASSFRGWNQPQHF. Written as DNA, the CDR3 is TGTGCCAGCAGCTTCAGGGGGTGGAATCAGCCCCAGCATTTT.